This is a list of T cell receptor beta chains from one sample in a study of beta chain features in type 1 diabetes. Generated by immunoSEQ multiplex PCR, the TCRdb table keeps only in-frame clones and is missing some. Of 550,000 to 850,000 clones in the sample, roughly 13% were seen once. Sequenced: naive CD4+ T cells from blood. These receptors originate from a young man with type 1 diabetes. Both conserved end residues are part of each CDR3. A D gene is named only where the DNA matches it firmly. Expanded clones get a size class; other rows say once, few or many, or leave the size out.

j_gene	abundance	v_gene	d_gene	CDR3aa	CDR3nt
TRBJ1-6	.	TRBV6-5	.	CASSPQGAFGSPLHF	TGTGCCAGCAGCCCACAGGGTGCCTTTGGGTCACCCCTCCACTTT
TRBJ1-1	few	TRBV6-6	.	CASSPGGLANTEAFF	TGTGCCAGCAGCCCCGGAGGGCTGGCGAACACTGAAGCTTTCTTT
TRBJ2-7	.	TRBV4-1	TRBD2	CASSQGRGGPYEQYF	TGCGCCAGCAGCCAAGGACGGGGGGGGCCCTACGAGCAGTACTTC
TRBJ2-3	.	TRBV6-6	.	CASTLTRDTDTQYF	TGTGCCAGCACTCTTACCCGAGACACAGATACGCAGTATTTT
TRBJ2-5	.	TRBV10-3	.	CAISEMGLPQETQYF	TGTGCCATCAGTGAGATGGGACTCCCGCAAGAGACCCAGTACTTC
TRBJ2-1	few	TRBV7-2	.	CASSLVRGAAYNEQFF	TGTGCCAGCAGCTTAGTAAGGGGGGCCGCTTACAATGAGCAGTTCTTC
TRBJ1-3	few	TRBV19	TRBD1	CASSIEGQGGNTIYF	TGTGCCAGTAGTATCGAGGGACAGGGAGGAAACACCATATATTTT
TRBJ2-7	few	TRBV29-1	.	CSVLRSGSYEQYF	TGCAGCGTTCTCCGGTCGGGCTCCTACGAGCAGTACTTC
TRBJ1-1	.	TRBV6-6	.	CASSSPPENTEAFF	TGTGCCAGCAGTTCTCCTCCCGAGAACACTGAAGCTTTCTTT
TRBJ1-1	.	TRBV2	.	CASSSPGSTEAFF	TGTGCCAGCAGTTCCCCAGGAAGTACTGAAGCTTTCTTT
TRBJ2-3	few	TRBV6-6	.	CASSPALGASTDTQYF	TGTGCCAGCAGCCCGGCATTGGGAGCTAGCACAGATACGCAGTATTTT
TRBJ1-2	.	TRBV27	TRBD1	CASSSGQGSRGYTF	TGTGCCAGCAGTTCGGGACAGGGGAGTCGAGGCTACACCTTC
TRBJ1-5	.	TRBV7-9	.	CASSLGRGYQPQHF	TGTGCCAGCAGCTTAGGTAGAGGGTATCAGCCCCAGCATTTT
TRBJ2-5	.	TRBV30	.	CAWGTSGTQYF	TGTGCCTGGGGGACTTCGGGGACCCAGTACTTC
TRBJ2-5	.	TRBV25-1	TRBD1	CASSQTGPITRSQYF	TGTGCCAGCAGCCAGACAGGGCCAATCACCAGGTCCCAGTACTTC
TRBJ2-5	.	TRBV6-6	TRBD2	CASRLAGDLETQYF	TGTGCCAGCAGACTAGCGGGGGACCTAGAGACCCAGTACTTC
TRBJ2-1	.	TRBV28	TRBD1	CASTPGTGSVNEQFF	TGTGCCAGCACGCCCGGGACAGGGTCTGTCAATGAGCAGTTCTTC
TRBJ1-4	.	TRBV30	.	CAWSVGHGNEKLFF	TGTGCCTGGAGTGTAGGGCACGGTAATGAAAAACTGTTTTTT
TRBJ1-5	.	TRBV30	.	CAWSAWSLRVGNQPQHF	TGTGCCTGGAGTGCCTGGTCCCTCCGGGTCGGCAATCAGCCCCAGCATTTT
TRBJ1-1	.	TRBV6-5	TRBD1	CASSHGQATEAFF	TGTGCCAGCAGCCACGGACAGGCCACTGAAGCTTTCTTT
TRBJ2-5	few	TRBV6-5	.	CASSPDYQETQYF	TGTGCCAGCAGCCCCGACTACCAAGAGACCCAGTACTTC
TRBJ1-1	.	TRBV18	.	CASSLGSDITEAFF	TGTGCCAGCTCACTGGGATCCGACATCACTGAAGCTTTCTTT
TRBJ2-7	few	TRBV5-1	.	CASSAAREGTFYEQYF	TGCGCCAGCAGCGCGGCACGTGAGGGGACGTTCTACGAGCAGTACTTC
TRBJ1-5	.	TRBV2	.	CASSEGGQPQHF	TGTGCCAGCAGTGAAGGTGGTCAGCCCCAGCATTTT
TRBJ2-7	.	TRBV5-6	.	CASSQGRSYEQYF	TGTGCCAGCAGCCAGGGACGGAGCTACGAGCAGTACTTC
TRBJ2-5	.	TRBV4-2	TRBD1	CASSPLQGAWETQYF	TGTGCCAGCAGCCCACTTCAGGGGGCGTGGGAGACCCAGTACTTC
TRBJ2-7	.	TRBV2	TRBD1	CASSEDRASSYEQYF	TGTGCCAGCAGTGAGGACAGGGCGAGCTCCTACGAGCAGTACTTC
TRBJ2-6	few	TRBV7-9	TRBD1	CASSLDRGSGANVLTF	TGTGCCAGCAGCTTAGACAGGGGCTCTGGGGCCAACGTCCTGACTTTC
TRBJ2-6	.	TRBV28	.	CASSSAQGRISGANVLTF	TGTGCCAGCAGTAGCGCACAGGGTAGGATCTCTGGGGCCAACGTCCTGACTTTC
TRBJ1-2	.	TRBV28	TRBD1	CASSPGQVSYTF	TGTGCCAGCAGTCCCGGACAGGTTAGCTACACCTTC
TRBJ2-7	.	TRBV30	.	CAWSGDARSYEQYF	TGTGCCTGGAGTGGGGATGCTCGCTCCTACGAGCAGTACTTC
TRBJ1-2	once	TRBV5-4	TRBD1	CASSSKTGEGYGYTF	TGTGCCAGCAGCTCGAAGACAGGGGAGGGGTATGGCTACACCTTC
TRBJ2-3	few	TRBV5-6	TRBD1	CASSLRQGSDTQYF	TGTGCCAGCAGCTTACGACAGGGGTCGGATACGCAGTATTTT
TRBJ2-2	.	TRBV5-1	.	CASSQEAGELFF	TGCGCCAGCAGCCAGGAGGCCGGGGAGCTGTTTTTT